This T cell receptor beta chain emerged from a study of cytomegalovirus exposure and HLA in healthy donors. About the study: Later, an analysis reported that the 95 to 150 validation repertoires had used the same platform as the approximately 630 first-cohort repertoires. Study-level points and caveats: Most observed TCR sequences were rare, whereas some public TCRs were detected in many donors. The study flagged roughly 150 TCR beta chains as cytomegalovirus-associated.

Produced via immunoSEQ multiplex PCR; TCRdb's table is partial and in-frame only. The sample holds 55,000 to 65,000 clones; roughly 90% are singletons and the top ten take 3% to 3.5%. The V end was cut by 1 base, the J end by 6 bases, with 6 bases between. The CDR3 is 12 residues long. CDR1 is SEHNR, CDR2 FQNEAQ, per germline (reference sequence). Remarks on this clone: Its specificity is unknown.

The receptor was isolated from a man younger than 30 in good health and CMV-seronegative. The rearrangement links TRBV7-9 to TRBJ1-2; no reliable D call. Sequencing was performed on PBMCs. CDR3 sequence: CASSLGGHGYTF. CDR3 nucleotides: TGTGCCAGCAGCTTAGGTGGCCATGGCTACACCTTC.